Following are 14 T cell receptor beta chains from one sample sequenced in a study of vaccination effects on CD4 cells after COVID-19. The assay was immunoSEQ multiplex PCR, and TCRdb's table has in-frame clones only and misses some. Of tens of thousands of clones in the sample, approximately 73% are singletons; the top ten hold around 1.2%. CD4+ T cells specific for antigen were expanded with viral peptide pools by the ViraFEST assay before sequencing. Researchers isolated CD4+ T cells once about 11 days of culture had elapsed. The vaccine given was either BNT162b2 or mRNA-1273, in two doses. These TCRs' antigens remain unknown. Sequenced here: CD4+ T cells from PBMCs cultured with HCoV-229E spike peptides, sampled after COVID-19 vaccination. The origin of the receptors is a human donor who received a COVID-19 vaccine.

This chain links TRBV3-1 (or the pseudogene TRBV3-2) with TRBJ2-3; 8 bases map to TRBD1. CDR3 length: 15 residues. CDR1 is LGHDT, CDR2 YNNKEL, per germline (reference sequence). J was trimmed by 4 bases and V by 4 bases; bases with no gene match: 7. CDR3 residues: CASSLTGGRSDTQYF. DNA of the CDR3: TGTGCCAGCAGCCTCACAGGGGGTCGGTCAGATACGCAGTATTTT.

This rearrangement joins TRBV3-1 (or the pseudogene TRBV3-2) to TRBJ2-5; D is unclear. The CDR3 has 13 amino acids. Trimming stripped 4 bases from V and 3 bases from J, with 9 bases between. Looked up from germline, CDR1 is LGHDT and CDR2 is YNNKEL (reference sequence). The CDR3 DNA sequence: TGTGCCAGCAGCCCCCGACCCAAAGAGACCCAGTACTTC. Protein: CASSPRPKETQYF.

Only a few counts were recorded for this clone. One junction end disagrees with the germline gene, perhaps due to a read error. The genes are TRBV2 and TRBJ1-1; D gene uncertain. The length of the CDR3 is 12 residues. Germline-derived CDR1 and CDR2 are SNHLY and FYNNEI. CDR3 DNA: TGTGCCAGCAGCGAAGAGGAGACTGAAGCTTTCTTT. It is translated as CASSEEETEAFF.

The V and J genes are TRBV5-4 and TRBJ1-1, with 8 bases identical to TRBD1. J gave up 4 bases and V 5 bases, and 10 bases lay outside the gene matches. The CDR3 is 15 residues long. CDR1 and CDR2 from the germline V gene are SGHNT and YYREEE (reference sequence). Here the CDR3 reads CASSFGRGLGTEAFF. The CDR3 region has the DNA TGTGCCAGCAGTTTCGGCAGGGGGCTTGGCACTGAAGCTTTCTTT.

This clone was detected only a few times. The genes are TRBV30 and TRBJ1-4, with 9 nucleotides matching TRBD1. Looked up from germline, CDR1 is GTSNPN and CDR2 is SVGIG (reference sequence). The V segment lost 2 bases and the J segment 4 bases; nucleotides outside the gene matches: 8. The CDR3 is made up of 16 amino acids. CDR3 in amino acids: CAWSNTRDRVNEKLFF. The CDR3 nucleotides read TGTGCCTGGAGTAACACCCGGGACAGGGTTAATGAAAAACTGTTTTTT.

The gene calls are TRBV5-1 and TRBJ2-2, with 11 nucleotides matching TRBD2. The CDR3 spans 16 residues. From germline, CDR1 is SGHRS and CDR2 YFSETQ. The V gene end was trimmed by 0 bases and the J gene end by 6 bases; junction bases not matched to a gene: 4. This chain's CDR3 is CASSLVAGGLSGELFF. The CDR3 coding sequence is TGCGCCAGCAGCTTGGTAGCGGGGGGGCTCTCCGGGGAGCTGTTTTTT. Full variable domain (missing parts from reference TRBV5-1 and TRBJ2-2): KAGVTQTPRYLIKTRGQQVTLSCSPISGHRSVSWYQQTPGQGLQFLFEYFSETQRNKGNFPGRFSGRQFSNSRSEMNVSTLELGDSALYLCASSLVAGGLSGELFFGEGSRLTVL.

The V call is TRBV18, the J call TRBJ2-4; TRBD1 matches 8 bases. The CDR3 is made up of 15 amino acids. The germline V gene encodes CDR1 KGHSH and CDR2 LQKENI. V lost 6 bases to trimming and J lost 1 base; unmatched junction nucleotides: 5. The CDR3 coding sequence is TGTGCCAGCTCCCCGACAGGGGAGGCCAAAAACATTCAGTACTTC. Translation gives CASSPTGEAKNIQYF.

The chain employs TRBV19 and TRBJ2-6, with D unresolved. This CDR3 has 15 amino acids. CDR1 and CDR2 (germline): LNHDA, SQIVND (reference sequence). Trimming removed 6 bases from V and 0 bases from J, with 9 bases in between. The CDR3 DNA reads as TGTGCCAGTAGCCTAGGGATCTCTGGGGCCAACGTCCTGACTTTC. This translates into CASSLGISGANVLTF.

V is TRBV29-1 and J is TRBJ2-4, with D unclear. CDR1 is SQVTM, CDR2 ANQGSEA, per germline. Between the trimmed V and J ends, which lost 7 bases and 7 bases, there was a span of 8 bases. The CDR3 contains 10 residues. This CDR3 is CSALNNIQYF. The CDR3 DNA sequence: TGCAGCGCCCTAAATAACATTCAGTACTTC.

The V call is TRBV5-1, the J call TRBJ2-6, with D uncertain. The germline V gene has CDR1 SGHRS and CDR2 YFSETQ. Trimming left V 1 base short and J 4 bases short, with 9 bases between. This CDR3 has 15 amino acids. As DNA, the CDR3 is TGCGCCAGCAGCTTGACAGTCTCCGGGGCCAACGTCCTGACTTTC. Its protein product is CASSLTVSGANVLTF.

This chain uses TRBV19 with TRBJ1-5; D remains ambiguous. This CDR3 is 15 amino acids long. The germline V gene encodes CDR1 LNHDA and CDR2 SQIVND (reference sequence). V shed 0 bases and J shed 5 bases, with 11 bases lying between them. The CDR3 region has the DNA TGTGCCAGTAGTATAGAGGCGGCGGCCTATCAGCCCCAGCATTTT. The encoded protein is CASSIEAAAYQPQHF.

V usage is TRBV6-5 and J usage is TRBJ1-6; D remains ambiguous. In germline, CDR1 is MNHEY, CDR2 SVGAGI. Trimming pared 4 bases from V and 0 bases from J, leaving 7 bases between. The length of the CDR3 is 15 residues. CDR3 in amino acids: CASSSSSSYNSPLHF. CDR3 in DNA: TGTGCCAGCAGTTCCAGTAGCTCCTATAATTCACCCCTCCACTTT.

The chain joins TRBV7-7 to TRBJ2-5; D perhaps matches TRBD2 (6 bases). CDR3 length equals 14 residues. The germline V gene encodes CDR1 SSHAT and CDR2 FNYEAQ (reference sequence). V gave up 5 bases and J gave up 3 bases, with 13 bases separating them. The CDR3 coding sequence is TGTGCCAGCAGCCCGGGACTGAAGAAAGAGACCCAGTACTTC. This codes for CASSPGLKKETQYF.

The chain is built from TRBV7-7 and TRBJ2-5; perhaps TRBD1 as D (5 bases). This CDR3 has 15 amino acids. Germline V gene sequence: CDR1 SSHAT, CDR2 FNYEAQ (reference sequence). V lost 5 bases to trimming and J lost 4 bases, with 17 bases between them. The CDR3 DNA is TGTGCCAGCAGCCTAGGGGCTGTGAACTTAGAGACCCAGTACTTC. Translation: CASSLGAVNLETQYF.